This TCR beta chain appears in the sequencing data of a study of T cell repertoires in breast cancer (dated by TCRdb to the mid-2010s). Concerning the study at large: Tumors, lymph nodes and peripheral blood lymphocytes from breast cancer patients were profiled in the study, along with peripheral blood from healthy control donors. Tumor-free lymph nodes were processed without enzymatic digestion, and blood samples were separated by Ficoll. ER+/PR+ status was present in the majority of the approximately 21 patient tumors that were analyzed for shared TCRs. The study reasoned that TCRs shared between breast cancer patients would target shared antigens, given breast cancer's low mutational burden and rare common mutations. After being minced and digested with Liberase and DNase, tumors and tumor-involved lymph nodes were passed through 70-um and 40-um filters. On average, sequencing produced roughly 500,000 sequences per sample, which came to approximately 9.4 reads per input cell. The controls were nine healthy donors whose age range was similar to that of the patients.

To analyze paired alpha-beta TCRs of CD8+ T cells, the researchers used an expanded emulsion RT-PCR method with primers covering all TCR V genes. Before emulsion RT-PCR, CD8+ T cells were isolated with a CD8 positive selection kit and incubated overnight in about 9.1 IU/mL IL-2. Points on this clonotype: Its antigen specificity is not known. Base qualities were left out, and no much larger clone turns up one base away.

Compared with germline, V lacks 1 base and J lacks 8 bases; bases without a gene match: 1. Taken from cysteine to phenylalanine, the CDR3 has 13 residues. The read is trimmed to its CDR3 DNA, 39 bases read in frame from base 1. CDR1 is given as SGHVS and CDR2 as FQNEAQ, both from the germline V gene. Beyond this particular receptor, the publication reports: Tumor-involved sentinel lymph nodes shared about fourfold more TCRs with matched tumor repertoires than tumor-free nodes (about 7.7% versus 2%). Discarding singleton TCRs and sampling only part of each tumor may have missed genuine antitumor clones. Shared TCRs were encoded by various nucleotide sequences, which suggests selection and expansion based on antigen. Roughly 20 TCR pairs were shared across seven or more patient tumors and rarely found in control blood, suggesting possible tumor specificity. Shared TCRs showed TRBV7 predominance, possibly reflecting tumor recognition or mispriming bias from eight TRBV7 primers. Emulsion RT-PCR was considered qualitative rather than quantitative, because transcript abundance and primer differences skewed the recovery of clones.

Libraries were made using emulsion pairing. A second nested PCR with blocking oligos suppressed unpaired genes, then a third nested PCR added Illumina adaptors and barcodes. Between about 5,000 and 270,000 T cells, along with C-region, Stepout and V-region primers, were included in each emulsion RT-PCR master mix. The Micellula Emulsion and Purification Kit was used to generate emulsions, and Qiagen OneStep RT-PCR reagents were used for RT-PCR. The pooled libraries were sequenced on an Illumina MiSeq using paired-end 2 x 250 reads. The source study handled its data this way. Read pairs were joined in Galaxy and clipped at the engineered overlap into separate alpha and beta files, and reads that were not clipped were discarded. To assign alpha-beta pairs, the researchers used CompleteTCR, a MiTCR-based pipeline that relies on an R script to link chains sharing read cluster identifiers. TCR sequences that were observed only once, representing about 1-3.1%, were removed as potential sequencing errors. TCRdb reworked the public reads: Q25 trimming with fastp, MiXCR clone assembly, productive beta chains retained. Rows are unified per CDR3 protein, each entry keeping the most common DNA and genes. Clone size and V and J calls follow TCRdb, not the original study. This sample comprises nearly 40,000 distinct CDR3 sequences, about 48% of them detected only once. Roughly 60% of the sample is in the top ten clones.

Sequenced material: CD8+ T cells. The sequence is built from TRBV7-8 and TRBJ2-1; the junction holds 8 bases that match TRBD2. This clonotype was obtained from a pool of human donors with breast cancer or a healthy control (not recorded which). The CDR3 loop reads CASSLVAGYEQFF. The DNA sequence is TGTGCCAGCAGCTTAGTAGCGGGATATGAGCAGTTCTTC. Extended through the reference TRBV7-8 and TRBJ2-1 proteins, this CDR3 yields the full variable domain: GAGVSQSPRYKVAKRGQDVALRCDPISGHVSLFWYQQALGQGPEFLTYFQNEAQLDKSGLPSDRFFAERPEGSVSTLKIQRTQQEDSAVYLCASSLVAGYEQFFGPGTRLTVL.